This T cell receptor (beta chain) was captured by sequencing in a study of blood T cell repertoires in COVID-19. As for the study in general: Some COVID-19 samples were acute and others convalescent; all came from the United States, Italy and Spain.

Sequencing used immunoSEQ multiplex PCR; TCRdb keeps in-frame clones, though not all of them. This table has some 150,000 clones, 65% to 85% appearing once. The TCR was taken from a woman aged 50 to 60 with acute or convalescent COVID-19. Sequenced: peripheral blood.

The CDR3 DNA reads TGTGCCACCACGACTAGCGGGGGCTACAATGAGCAGTTCTTC. The encoded protein is CATTTSGGYNEQFF. V usage is TRBV6-5 and J usage is TRBJ2-1; 12 bases match TRBD2. Germline trimming cut 10 bases from V and 3 bases from J; bases unmatched to any gene: 4. The CDR3 has 14 amino acids. Germline CDR1 is MNHEY and CDR2 is SVGAGI.